These 24 T cell receptor beta chains were sequenced from one sample in a study of cytomegalovirus exposure and HLA in healthy donors. PCR used 60 Vbeta primers and 13 Jbeta primers. The protocol was immunoSEQ multiplex PCR, while the TCRdb copy is restricted to in-frame clones and leaves out a portion. There are about 180,000 clones in the sample; roughly four fifths occur only once, and about 2.7% lies in the top ten. The source material was PBMCs. These TCRs come from a male donor in good health and CMV-seronegative.

This clone was counted between two and nine times. The chain has TRBV4-3 and TRBJ2-3; a possible D gene is TRBD2 (5 bases). The V end lost 1 base, the J end lost 4 bases, and 6 bases lay between the germline ends. CDR1 and CDR2 from the germline V gene are LGHNA and YSLEER. The CDR3 runs to 13 residues. As DNA, the CDR3 is TGCGCCAGCAGCCAAGCGAGGGCAGATACGCAGTATTTT. It specifies CASSQARADTQYF.

This clone was seen more than once but under ten times. J is TRBJ1-1 and V is TRBV2; possibly TRBD1 for D (5 bases). This CDR3 region has 14 residues. With 2 bases removed from V and 0 bases from J, the gap between germline ends came to 7 bases. Germline V gives CDR1 SNHLY, CDR2 FYNNEI. The CDR3 DNA reads as TGTGCCAGCAGTGAACAGGGTATGAACACTGAAGCTTTCTTT. Amino acid sequence: CASSEQGMNTEAFF.

The chain combines TRBV6-5 with TRBJ2-7; tentative D call: TRBD1 (5 bases). The CDR3 consists of 13 residues. The germline gives CDR1 MNHEY, CDR2 SVGAGI. Deletions cut 11 bases from V and 0 bases from J, with 14 bases between. The CDR3 loop is CAVGRQGSYEQYF. CDR3 sequence (DNA): TGTGCCGTCGGCAGGCAGGGCTCCTACGAGCAGTACTTC.

This clone has only one observation. This chain joins TRBV11-1 and TRBJ1-1; D is uncertain. CDR1 is SGHAT and CDR2 is FQDESV in the germline V gene (reference sequence). The CDR3 spans 13 residues. V lost 8 bases and J 4 bases, leaving 14 bases between the germline ends. CDR3 sequence (DNA): TGTGCCAGCGATCCAGGAGGGTTCACTGAAGCTTTCTTT. As protein: CASDPGGFTEAFF.

This clone has a handful of counts. This rearrangement joins TRBV29-1 to TRBJ1-1; perhaps TRBD1 as D (6 bases). CDR3 size: 12 residues. V was shortened by 7 bases and J by 4 bases, with 13 bases between the two germline ends. Germline V gene sequence: CDR1 SQVTM, CDR2 ANQGSEA. CDR3 in amino acids: CSAGGGITEAFF. DNA of the CDR3: TGCAGCGCGGGAGGGGGGATCACTGAAGCTTTCTTT.

The chain has TRBV18 and TRBJ1-2; D remains unclear. The V end was cut by 2 bases, the J end by 3 bases, with 10 bases between. Germline CDR1 is KGHSH and CDR2 is LQKENI. The CDR3 runs to 14 residues. For the CDR3, the DNA is TGTGCCAGCTCACCAGCGGGAACGGACTATGGCTACACCTTC. Amino acid sequence: CASSPAGTDYGYTF. Full variable domain (rest looked up from reference TRBV18 and TRBJ1-2): NAGVMQNPRHLVRRRGQEARLRCSPMKGHSHVYWYRQLPEEGLKFMVYLQKENIIDESGMPKERFSAEFPKEGPSILRIQQVVRGDSAAYFCASSPAGTDYGYTFGSGTRLTVV.

For this clone: The junction does not match germline at one end; this may be a read error. This specimen includes other DNA sequences encoding the same CDR3. J is TRBJ1-5 and V is TRBV28; TRBD1 matches 10 bases. The CDR3 is made up of 14 amino acids. Germline values: CDR1 MDHEN, CDR2 SYDVKM. The CDR3 bases are TGCGCCAGCAGGCCGGGACAGGGGTATCAGCCCCAGCATTTT. The encoded protein is CASRPGQGYQPQHF.

This clone was picked up one time. V usage is TRBV5-4 and J usage is TRBJ2-1; 7 bases are a match to TRBD1. CDR1 and CDR2 (germline): SGHNT, YYREEE (reference sequence). This CDR3 contains 15 residues. V was pared by 1 base and J by 2 bases, with 3 bases of the junction left unmatched. The DNA for the CDR3 is TGTGCCAGCAGCTTGTTAGGGGGCGCCTACAATGAGCAGTTCTTC. It specifies CASSLLGGAYNEQFF. The whole variable domain, remainder taken from reference TRBV5-4 and TRBJ2-1, is ETGVTQSPTHLIKTRGQQVTLRCSSQSGHNTVSWYQQALGQGPQFIFQYYREEENGRGNFPPRFSGLQFPNYSSELNVNALELDDSALYLCASSLLGGAYNEQFFGPGTRLTVL.

The gene calls are TRBV30 and TRBJ1-6; D possibly corresponds to TRBD1 (6 bases). Per germline, CDR1 GTSNPN and CDR2 SVGIG (reference sequence). With 0 bases removed from V and 7 bases from J, the gap between germline ends came to 7 bases. CDR3 length: 13 residues. CDR3 protein: CAWSVTGNSPLHF. The CDR3 region has the DNA TGTGCCTGGAGTGTAACAGGGAATTCACCCCTCCACTTT. Together with reference TRBV30 and TRBJ1-6, the CDR3 gives the full variable domain: SQTIHQWPATLVQPVGSPLSLECTVEGTSNPNLYWYRQAAGRGLQLLFYSVGIGQISSEVPQNLSASRPQDRQFILSSKKLLLSDSGFYLCAWSVTGNSPLHFGNGTRLTVT.

This clone was counted only a few times. V and J are TRBV2 and TRBJ1-1, with no clear D. Trimming cost V 5 bases and J 8 bases, with 9 bases left between them. Germline assignment: CDR1 SNHLY and CDR2 FYNNEI. The CDR3 is made up of 11 amino acids. CDR3 sequence: CASSRSGEAFF. DNA for the CDR3: TGTGCCAGCAGTAGATCAGGAGAAGCTTTCTTT.

This chain links TRBV30 with TRBJ2-5, with a tentative D call TRBD2 (6 bases). Trimming left V 3 bases short and J 5 bases short, with 22 bases between. From germline, CDR1 is GTSNPN and CDR2 SVGIG (reference sequence). This CDR3 has 16 residues. In DNA form, the CDR3 reads TGTGCCTGGAGCCATCCGCGAAGCGGGTCCGGGGAGACCCAGTACTTC. As protein: CAWSHPRSGSGETQYF. Full variable domain (rest looked up from reference TRBV30 and TRBJ2-5): SQTIHQWPATLVQPVGSPLSLECTVEGTSNPNLYWYRQAAGRGLQLLFYSVGIGQISSEVPQNLSASRPQDRQFILSSKKLLLSDSGFYLCAWSHPRSGSGETQYFGPGTRLLVL.

CDR3 sequence reads: CASRLQRFSYEQYF. The CDR3 DNA follows: TGTGCCAGCAGGCTTCAACGGTTCTCCTACGAGCAGTACTTC. The J gene is TRBJ2-7, the V gene TRBV2; D not resolved. There are 14 residues in the CDR3. V was cut by 6 bases and J by 0 bases, with 12 bases left in between. The germline V gene has CDR1 SNHLY and CDR2 FYNNEI.

CDR3 loop: CAWSVSGIGTDTQYF. The CDR3 DNA reads as TGTGCCTGGAGTGTATCCGGGATCGGCACAGATACGCAGTATTTT. The rearrangement joins TRBV30 to TRBJ2-3, with TRBD2 as a possible D gene (5 bases). V was clipped by 0 bases and J by 1 base, with 11 bases between them. The CDR3 is 15 residues long. The germline CDR1 and CDR2 sequences are GTSNPN and SVGIG (reference sequence).

The V and J genes are TRBV9 and TRBJ2-1; the D is unclear. Between the trimmed V and J ends, which lost 3 bases and 7 bases, there was a span of 11 bases. The germline V gene has CDR1 SGDLS and CDR2 YYNGEE. The CDR3 spans 13 residues. The CDR3 DNA follows: TGTGCCAGCAGCGCGCCTTACGGGAATGAGCAGTTCTTC. Its translation: CASSAPYGNEQFF.

The V call is TRBV7-6, the J call TRBJ1-4; TRBD1 matches 9 bases. V was clipped by 1 base and J by 6 bases; unmatched bases: 12. This CDR3 region has 18 residues. Germline V gene lookup returns CDR1 SGHVS and CDR2 FNYEAQ. CDR3 sequence: CASSLVSTGGGLHEKLFF. CDR3 nucleotides: TGTGCCAGCAGCTTAGTATCGACAGGGGGAGGTCTTCATGAAAAACTGTTTTTT.

The rearrangement links TRBV28 to TRBJ2-7, with 7 bases fitting TRBD2. Germline assignment: CDR1 MDHEN and CDR2 SYDVKM. CDR3 length equals 14 residues. V lost 3 bases to trimming and J lost 2 bases; unmatched junction nucleotides: 4. CDR3 in DNA: TGTGCCAGCAGTTTGGGCGGGAGAACCTACGAGCAGTACTTC. This translates into CASSLGGRTYEQYF.

The rearrangement links TRBV4-3 to TRBJ2-1; maybe TRBD2 (6 bases). Trimming took 0 bases from V and 0 from J, leaving 12 bases between them. The CDR3 runs to 17 residues. The germline CDR1 and CDR2 sequences are LGHNA and YSLEER. The DNA for the CDR3 is TGCGCCAGCAGCCAAGAGGAGGGCTACCGCTCCTACAATGAGCAGTTCTTC. The encoded protein is CASSQEEGYRSYNEQFF.

The chain has TRBV6-5 and TRBJ2-7, with 13 bases that match TRBD2. Germline lookup yields CDR1 MNHEY and CDR2 SVGAGI. This CDR3 region has 14 residues. The CDR3, as DNA: TGTGCTACTAGCGGGGGGGTAAGCTCCTACGAGCAGTACTTC. Translation: CATSGGVSSYEQYF.

This chain joins TRBV7-9 and TRBJ1-2, with a tentative D call TRBD1 (6 bases). CDR1 is SEHNR, CDR2 FQNEAQ, per germline (reference sequence). The CDR3 loop spans 16 amino acids. The V end was cut by 4 bases, the J end by 2 bases, with 17 bases between. Here the CDR3 DNA reads TGTGCCAGCAGCTCCCCGGGACACTTCCTCAACTATGGCTACACCTTC. Translating gives CASSSPGHFLNYGYTF.

This clone was seen more than once but under ten times. The chain links TRBV27 to TRBJ1-5; D remains ambiguous. Germline V gene lookup returns CDR1 MNHEY and CDR2 SMNVEV (reference sequence). CDR3 size: 17 residues. V lost 0 bases, J lost 5 bases, and 17 bases lay in between. The CDR3 DNA reads TGTGCCAGCAGTTTATCGGGAGGGAGGGCCGCCCATCAGCCCCAGCATTTT. It translates to CASSLSGGRAAHQPQHF.

V usage is TRBV5-4 and J usage is TRBJ2-3; TRBD2 matches at 13 bases. The ends lost 4 bases at V and 3 bases at J; junction bases unmatched: 5. CDR1 and CDR2 (germline): SGHNT, YYREEE (reference sequence). The CDR3 loop spans 16 amino acids. In DNA, the CDR3 is TGTGCCAGCAGCCCCGGGACTAGCGGGACAACAGATACGCAGTATTTT. Translating it yields CASSPGTSGTTDTQYF.

The chain joins TRBV19 to TRBJ1-5; no clear D. The CDR3 is 15 amino acids. The V and J ends lost 3 bases and 0 bases respectively, with 9 bases between them. The germline V gene encodes CDR1 LNHDA and CDR2 SQIVND (reference sequence). CDR3: CASSITLNSNQPQHF. CDR3 nucleotides: TGTGCCAGTAGTATCACGCTAAATAGCAATCAGCCCCAGCATTTT.

CDR3 sequence reads: CASSLTPYEQYF. CDR3 nucleotides: TGTGCCAGCAGCTTGACACCCTACGAGCAGTACTTC. J is TRBJ2-7 and V is TRBV5-6; no firm D call. V shed 1 base and J shed 2 bases, with 4 bases lying between them. The germline V gene encodes CDR1 SGHDT and CDR2 YYEEEE. This CDR3 is built from 12 residues.

The genes are TRBV6-1 and TRBJ2-3, with D unresolved. Trimming removed 1 base at V and 1 base at J, with 6 bases between. The CDR3 runs 14 residues. In germline, CDR1 is MNHNS, CDR2 SASEGT. The CDR3, as DNA: TGTGCCAGCAGTGAAGACCAGGGCACAGATACGCAGTATTTT. It translates to CASSEDQGTDTQYF.